This T cell receptor (beta chain) was captured in a study of blood T cell repertoires in COVID-19. V was cut by 3 bases and J by 3 bases, with 14 bases left in between. This CDR3 region has 14 residues. CDR1 and CDR2 from the germline V gene are GTSNPN and SVGIG (reference sequence). Repertoires were generated with immunoSEQ multiplex PCR, while TCRdb's copy carries only in-frame clones and drops some. The repertoire holds around 140,000 clones, with about 87% as singletons. The sequenced sample consisted of peripheral blood. This TCR came from a man aged 50-59 years with active COVID-19. The rearrangement links TRBV30 to TRBJ1-1; D may be TRBD1 (6 bases). In nucleotides, the CDR3 is TGTGCCTGGAGAATCACAGGGAGATACACTGAAGCTTTCTTT. Translated: CAWRITGRYTEAFF.